These 4 T cell receptor beta chains originate from one sample sequenced in a study of shared clonotypes between healthy human individuals. Using immunoSEQ multiplex PCR, the repertoire was profiled, and TCRdb retains in-frame clones only, with some absent. The data contain fewer than 500,000 clones, approximately 79% of them singletons. Sequencing input: PBMCs. Receptor source: a woman aged 35 to 49 in good health. Some clones in this sample may be carry-over from other donors' samples.

V usage is TRBV19 and J usage is TRBJ2-7; TRBD1 agrees at 7 bases. Germline V gives CDR1 LNHDA, CDR2 SQIVND (reference sequence). The V segment lost 10 bases and the J segment 2 bases; nucleotides outside the gene matches: 5. The CDR3 covers 12 residues. The CDR3 is CATSTGPYEQYF. CDR3 nucleotides: TGTGCCACCTCGACAGGGCCCTACGAGCAGTACTTC.

The chain joins TRBV11-2 to TRBJ2-7; D is perhaps TRBD1 (5 bases). Germline loops: CDR1 SGHAT, CDR2 FQNNGV. Trimming removed 3 bases at V and 4 bases at J, with 10 bases between. The CDR3 runs to 13 residues. This CDR3 reads CASSLKQEYEQYF. Written as DNA, the CDR3 is TGTGCCAGCAGCTTGAAACAGGAGTACGAGCAGTACTTC.

In this sample, this clone turned up once. This chain uses TRBV6-5 with TRBJ2-1; maybe TRBD2 (6 bases). The V gene lost 6 bases and the J gene lost 3 bases, with 15 bases spanning the gap. CDR1 and CDR2 from the germline V gene are MNHEY and SVGAGI. This CDR3 contains 15 residues. CDR3 sequence reads: CASRTGDPGYNEQFF. The CDR3 coding sequence is TGTGCCAGCAGGACGGGGGACCCCGGCTACAATGAGCAGTTCTTC.

J is TRBJ2-1 and V is TRBV15; D is uncertain. V lost 3 bases and J 6 bases, leaving 12 bases between the germline ends. Per the germline V gene, CDR1 is LNHNV and CDR2 is YYDKDF (reference sequence). The CDR3 sequence is 14 residues long. CDR3 sequence (DNA): TGTGCCACCAGCAGCCGGCCCGTGGGCAATGAGCAGTTCTTC. Its translation is CATSSRPVGNEQFF.